This TCR beta chain was profiled in a study of OX40 agonist ivuxolimab in advanced cancers. On the study more broadly: Patients with hepatocellular carcinoma, melanoma, renal cell or head and neck cancer made up the dose-escalation patients.

Patients were excluded for autoimmune disease history or systemic immunosuppression. On this clone: Its antigen is undetermined.

Germline CDR1 is MNHEY and CDR2 is SVGAGI. There are 13 residues in the CDR3. V was pared by 0 bases and J by 7 bases, with 6 bases between. Overall study results and limits: Within 6 weeks, CD4+ and CD8+ blood T cells expanded clonally at 0.1 to 3.0 mg/kg. Expanded clones were, on average, more numerous among CD8+ T cells than CD4+.

Data came from immunoSEQ multiplex PCR; TCRdb stores just in-frame clones and leaves some out. Of 30,000 or so clones in the sample, around nine tenths were seen once. The source was CD4+ or CD8+ T cells sorted from blood, collected in a trial of the OX40 agonist ivuxolimab. The V gene is TRBV6-5, the J gene TRBJ2-2, with D hard to call. This sequence originates from an adult with an advanced solid tumor such as melanoma, head and neck, liver or kidney cancer. CDR3 loop: CASSYSGRGELFF. As DNA, the CDR3 is TGTGCCAGCAGTTACTCGGGCCGCGGGGAGCTGTTTTTT.